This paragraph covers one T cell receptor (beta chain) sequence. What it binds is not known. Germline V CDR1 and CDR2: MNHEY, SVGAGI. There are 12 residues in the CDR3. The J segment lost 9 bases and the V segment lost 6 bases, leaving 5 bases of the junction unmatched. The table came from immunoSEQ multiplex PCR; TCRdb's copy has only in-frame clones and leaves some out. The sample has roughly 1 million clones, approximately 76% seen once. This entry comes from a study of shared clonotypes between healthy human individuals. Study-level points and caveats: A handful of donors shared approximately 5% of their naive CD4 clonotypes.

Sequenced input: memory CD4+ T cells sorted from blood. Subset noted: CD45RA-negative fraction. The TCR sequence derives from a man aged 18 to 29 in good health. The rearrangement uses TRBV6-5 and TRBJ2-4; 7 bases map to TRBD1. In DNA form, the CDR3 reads TGTGCCAGCAGACAGGGGATTGGCATTCAGTACTTC. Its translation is CASRQGIGIQYF.